Below are 21 T cell receptor beta chains sequenced from a single sample in a study of shared clonotypes between healthy human individuals. Here immunoSEQ multiplex PCR was the method, and the copy in TCRdb shows in-frame clones only, minus some. The data hold around 530,000 clones, with around three quarters observed a single time. Sequenced: PBMCs. The receptors shown here come from a woman aged 40-49 years in good health. Some clones in this sample may be carry-over from other donors' samples.

The chain employs TRBV6-6 and TRBJ2-7; 7 bases align to TRBD2. The CDR3 contains 14 residues. V trimming: 2 bases; J trimming: 0 bases; junction bases outside the gene matches: 1. CDR1 is MNHNY, CDR2 SVGAGI, per germline (reference sequence). The CDR3 is CASSYAGVSYEQYF. CDR3 nucleotides: TGTGCCAGCAGTTACGCGGGGGTCTCCTACGAGCAGTACTTC.

The rearrangement joins TRBV2 to TRBJ2-5, with TRBD1 as a possible D gene (6 bases). V lost 6 bases to trimming and J lost 2 bases, with 7 bases between them. The V gene's germline CDR1 is SNHLY and CDR2 FYNNEI. CDR3 length equals 12 residues. The CDR3 sequence is CASRDRQETQYF. CDR3 DNA: TGTGCCAGCAGGGACAGACAAGAGACCCAGTACTTC.

This chain connects TRBV5-4 to TRBJ2-2, with D perhaps matching TRBD1 (6 bases). V lost 0 bases to trimming and J lost 4 bases, with 10 bases between them. This CDR3 contains 15 residues. Germline V gene lookup returns CDR1 SGHNT and CDR2 YYREEE (reference sequence). Written as DNA, the CDR3 is TGTGCCAGCAGCTTGGACAGGGTACTCACCGGGGAGCTGTTTTTT. It codes for CASSLDRVLTGELFF. The whole variable domain, remainder taken from reference TRBV5-4 and TRBJ2-2, is ETGVTQSPTHLIKTRGQQVTLRCSSQSGHNTVSWYQQALGQGPQFIFQYYREEENGRGNFPPRFSGLQFPNYSSELNVNALELDDSALYLCASSLDRVLTGELFFGEGSRLTVL.

The J gene is TRBJ2-2, the V gene TRBV13; D is ambiguous. V lost 2 bases to trimming and J lost 4 bases, with 8 bases between them. Germline V gives CDR1 PRHDT, CDR2 FYEKMQ (reference sequence). The CDR3 runs to 14 residues. The CDR3 loop is CASSLTRVTGELFF. The CDR3 DNA follows: TGTGCCAGCAGCTTAACACGTGTCACCGGGGAGCTGTTTTTT.

The chain links TRBV27 to TRBJ1-5; D is perhaps TRBD1 (6 bases). The germline V gene encodes CDR1 MNHEY and CDR2 SMNVEV (reference sequence). Between the trimmed V and J ends, which lost 8 bases and 0 bases, there was a span of 26 bases. CDR3 length equals 19 residues. CDR3 loop: CASRPSSGFDRISNQPQHF. The CDR3 DNA reads TGTGCCAGCCGCCCCAGTTCTGGGTTTGACAGGATTAGCAATCAGCCCCAGCATTTT.

The chain uses TRBV5-1 and TRBJ2-1; 14 nucleotides agree with TRBD2. This CDR3 contains 20 residues. CDR1 and CDR2 from the germline V gene are SGHRS and YFSETQ. V shed 0 bases and J 8 bases; nucleotides not matched to a gene: 16. CDR3 nucleotide sequence: TGCGCCAGCAGCTTGGGTAACCCCGGGACTAGCGGGAGAGTCATGGATGAGCAGTTCTTC. This encodes CASSLGNPGTSGRVMDEQFF. Full variable domain (missing parts from reference TRBV5-1 and TRBJ2-1): KAGVTQTPRYLIKTRGQQVTLSCSPISGHRSVSWYQQTPGQGLQFLFEYFSETQRNKGNFPGRFSGRQFSNSRSEMNVSTLELGDSALYLCASSLGNPGTSGRVMDEQFFGPGTRLTVL.

DNA for the CDR3: TGTGCCAGCAGCCCGAGCCCGGGGTGGGGAGATACGCAGTATTTT. It translates to CASSPSPGWGDTQYF. This chain connects TRBV7-2 to TRBJ2-3, with TRBD2 as a possible D gene (5 bases). The germline gives CDR1 SGHTA, CDR2 FQGNSA. Deletions cut 5 bases from V and 5 bases from J, with 17 bases between. This CDR3 contains 15 residues.

This clone has at least ten counts. The chain joins TRBV5-1 to TRBJ2-7, with 7 bases that match TRBD1. The CDR3 has 15 amino acids. CDR1 is SGHRS and CDR2 is YFSETQ in the germline V gene. With 4 bases clipped from V and 4 bases from J, the junction kept 11 bases outside the gene matches. CDR3 nucleotides: TGCGCCAGCAGCCCCAGATCCGACAGGGTATACGAGCAGTACTTC. Its protein product is CASSPRSDRVYEQYF.

The V and J genes are TRBV9 and TRBJ1-4; D perhaps matches TRBD1 (5 bases). Trimming stripped 0 bases from V and 7 bases from J, with 13 bases between. The V gene's germline CDR1 is SGDLS and CDR2 YYNGEE. The CDR3 is made up of 15 amino acids. In nucleotides, the CDR3 is TGTGCCAGCAGCGTAGCGGTGGGGGAGGGTGAAAAACTGTTTTTT. Translating it yields CASSVAVGEGEKLFF.

The chain combines TRBV19 with TRBJ2-7; D might be TRBD2 (6 bases). V was trimmed by 5 bases and J by 4 bases, leaving 21 bases between them. Germline V gene sequence: CDR1 LNHDA, CDR2 SQIVND (reference sequence). This CDR3 comprises 16 residues. The CDR3 reads CASSPAGLPLGYEQYF. CDR3 nucleotides: TGTGCCAGTAGTCCCGCGGGACTTCCGTTGGGATACGAGCAGTACTTC.

This CDR3 reads CASEGDRGLGEQYF. CDR3 nucleotides: TGTGCCAGCGAGGGGGACAGGGGGCTAGGCGAGCAGTACTTC. This chain connects TRBV28 to TRBJ2-7, with TRBD1 matching 12 bases. The trim removed 8 bases at V and 6 bases at J, leaving 8 bases unmatched. Germline-derived CDR1 and CDR2 are MDHEN and SYDVKM. The CDR3 sequence is 14 residues long.

The V and J genes are TRBV28 and TRBJ2-5, with D unclear. Per germline, CDR1 MDHEN and CDR2 SYDVKM. Between the trimmed V and J ends, which lost 2 bases and 4 bases, there was a span of 8 bases. CDR3 length: 13 residues. The CDR3 loop is CASSLNGRETQYF. The CDR3 nucleotides read TGTGCCAGCAGTTTAAACGGTCGAGAGACCCAGTACTTC.

This rearrangement joins TRBV4-1 to TRBJ2-3, with 14 nucleotides matching TRBD2. V gave up 3 bases and J gave up 12 bases; unmatched junction bases: 5. Germline V gene sequence: CDR1 MGHRA, CDR2 YSYEKL. This CDR3 contains 14 residues. The CDR3 region is CASSQGLAGASQYF. The CDR3 bases are TGCGCCAGCAGCCAGGGACTAGCGGGAGCTTCACAGTATTTT.

This clone was seen once. The gene calls are TRBV7-6 and TRBJ2-5; 10 bases are a match to TRBD1. J lost 4 bases, V lost 2 bases, and 4 bases had no gene match. CDR1 and CDR2 (germline): SGHVS, FNYEAQ. The CDR3 covers 15 residues. This CDR3 is CASSLTDRGRETQYF. Here the CDR3 DNA reads TGTGCCAGCAGCTTAACAGACAGGGGGCGAGAGACCCAGTACTTC.

This chain uses TRBV10-3 with TRBJ2-7, with D possibly matching TRBD1 (6 bases). This CDR3 has 15 residues. The ends were cut back, 0 bases at V and 2 bases at J, with 11 bases in the middle. Germline loops: CDR1 ENHRY, CDR2 SYGVKD. CDR3 sequence reads: CAISESRDIPYEQYF. CDR3 coding DNA: TGTGCCATCAGTGAGTCGAGGGACATTCCCTACGAGCAGTACTTC.

The V gene is TRBV19, the J gene TRBJ2-3; the match to TRBD1 covers 7 bases. Germline values: CDR1 LNHDA, CDR2 SQIVND (reference sequence). The V and J ends lost 7 bases and 4 bases, in that order; junction bases with no gene match: 11. The CDR3 is 15 amino acids. CDR3 bases: TGTGCCAGTACCGCCTACAGACAGGGCTCAGATACGCAGTATTTT. This encodes CASTAYRQGSDTQYF. Drawing the rest from reference TRBV19 and TRBJ2-3, the complete variable domain is DGGITQSPKYLFRKEGQNVTLSCEQNLNHDAMYWYRQDPGQGLRLIYYSQIVNDFQKGDIAEGYSVSREKKESFPLTVTSAQKNPTAFYLCASTAYRQGSDTQYFGPGTRLTVL.

The rearrangement links TRBV10-3 to TRBJ1-2; D call uncertain. V lost 3 bases, J lost 2 bases, and 4 bases lay in between. This CDR3 is built from 12 residues. Germline V gene sequence: CDR1 ENHRY, CDR2 SYGVKD. In DNA, the CDR3 is TGTGCCATCAGTGATAGGAACTATGGCTACACCTTC. Its translation is CAISDRNYGYTF.

In its sample, this clone was seen a few times. Other DNA sequences from this sample encode an identical CDR3 as well. The CDR3 DNA is TGTGCCAGCAGCTTAACAGGAGGGGACGAGCAGTACTTC. Translating gives CASSLTGGDEQYF. The chain has TRBV7-3 and TRBJ2-7; D is possibly TRBD2 (6 bases). There are 13 residues in the CDR3. Germline V gene data show CDR1 as SGHTA and CDR2 as FQGTGA. V lost 0 bases to trimming and J lost 5 bases, with 8 bases between them.

This sequence joins TRBV5-4 and TRBJ2-7; possibly TRBD1 for D (6 bases). Germline V gene sequence: CDR1 SGHNT, CDR2 YYREEE (reference sequence). Trimming removed 4 bases from V and 1 base from J, with 12 bases in between. The CDR3 is 14 residues long. CDR3 nucleotides: TGTGCCAGCAGCGAGGGGGTCAGATCCTACGAGCAGTACTTC. As protein: CASSEGVRSYEQYF. The full variable domain, its missing parts supplied by reference TRBV5-4 and TRBJ2-7, is ETGVTQSPTHLIKTRGQQVTLRCSSQSGHNTVSWYQQALGQGPQFIFQYYREEENGRGNFPPRFSGLQFPNYSSELNVNALELDDSALYLCASSEGVRSYEQYFGPGTRLTVT.

In this sample, this clone turned up once. This chain uses TRBV4-3 with TRBJ2-1; D possibly corresponds to TRBD1 (6 bases). V lost 4 bases, J lost 6 bases, and 19 bases lay in between. The CDR3 sequence is 16 residues long. The V gene's germline CDR1 is LGHNA and CDR2 YSLEER. This CDR3 reads CASSPVGAPLVNEQFF. DNA for the CDR3: TGCGCCAGCAGCCCTGTGGGGGCCCCCCTTGTCAATGAGCAGTTCTTC.

The chain combines TRBV18 with TRBJ1-1; TRBD1 is a possible D gene (6 bases). There are 15 residues in the CDR3. Germline V lookup: CDR1 KGHSH, CDR2 LQKENI. V was cut by 4 bases and J by 1 base, with 13 bases left in between. In nucleotides, the CDR3 is TGTGCCAGCTCACTGTCGGGGGCCGAGAACACTGAAGCTTTCTTT. Its translation is CASSLSGAENTEAFF.